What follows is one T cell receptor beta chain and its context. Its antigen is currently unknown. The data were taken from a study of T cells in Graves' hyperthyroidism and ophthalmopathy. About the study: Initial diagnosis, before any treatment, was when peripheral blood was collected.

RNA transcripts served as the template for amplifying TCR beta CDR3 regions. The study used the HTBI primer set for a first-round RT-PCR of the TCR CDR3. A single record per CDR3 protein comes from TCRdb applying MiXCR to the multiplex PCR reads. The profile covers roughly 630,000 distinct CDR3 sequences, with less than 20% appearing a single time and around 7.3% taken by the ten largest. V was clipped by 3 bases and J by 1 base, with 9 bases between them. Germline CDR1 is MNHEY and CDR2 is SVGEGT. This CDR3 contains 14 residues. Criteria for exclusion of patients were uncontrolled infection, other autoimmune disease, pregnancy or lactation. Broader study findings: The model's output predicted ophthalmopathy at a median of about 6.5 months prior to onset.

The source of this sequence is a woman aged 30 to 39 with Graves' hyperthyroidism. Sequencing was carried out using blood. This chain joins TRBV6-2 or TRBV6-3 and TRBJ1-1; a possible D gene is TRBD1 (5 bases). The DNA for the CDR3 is TGTGCCAGCAGTTATCTGAGGGGGAACACTGAAGCTTTCTTT. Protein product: CASSYLRGNTEAFF.